The rows below give T cell receptor beta chains drawn from one sample of a study of beta chain features in type 1 diabetes. The assay was immunoSEQ multiplex PCR, and TCRdb's table has in-frame clones only and misses some. The repertoire holds fewer than 250,000 clones, with roughly 15% as singletons. The sequenced sample consisted of naive CD4+ T cells from blood. These receptors originate from a woman between 40 and 50 years old in good health. The CDR3 runs from the conserved cysteine through the conserved F or W. A D gene is named only where the DNA matches it firmly. A clone size is listed for some rows: how often the clone was seen (once, few, many), or a class if it is expanded.

.	TRBJ1-4	TRBV5-1	.	TGCGCCAGCAGCCCGGGGGCAACTAATGAAAAACTGTTTTTT	CASSPGATNEKLFF
.	TRBJ1-1	TRBV5-1	few	TGCGCCAGCAACGCAGGGACTGAAGCTTTCTTT	CASNAGTEAFF
TRBD2	TRBJ2-1	TRBV4-1	.	TGCGCCAGCAGCCAAGAGTCTAGCGGGGGCTACAATGAGCAGTTCTTC	CASSQESSGGYNEQFF
TRBD2	TRBJ2-1	TRBV5-4	.	TGTGCCAGCAGCTTGTTGCGCGGGGGGGCAGGTAATGAGCAGTTCTTC	CASSLLRGGAGNEQFF
.	TRBJ1-2	TRBV29-1	.	TGCAGCGTTAACGGGGTTTATGGCTACACCTTC	CSVNGVYGYTF
.	TRBJ2-1	TRBV7-9	many	TGTGCCAGCAGCTTACTACGCTCGGTCGGTTACAATGAGCAGTTCTTC	CASSLLRSVGYNEQFF
TRBD1	TRBJ1-5	TRBV7-9	few	TGTGCCAGCAGCGACCGGGACAGTAATCAGCCCCAGCATTTT	CASSDRDSNQPQHF
TRBD1	TRBJ2-7	TRBV5-1	few	TGCGCCAGCAGACAGGGGTACCACGAGCAGTACTTC	CASRQGYHEQYF
TRBD2	TRBJ2-1	TRBV18	.	TGTGCCAGCTCACGGGACGCGGGGGGGCTTGATGAGCAGTTCTTC	CASSRDAGGLDEQFF
.	TRBJ2-3	TRBV7-2	.	TGTGCCAGCAGCTTATTTCCCTTAGGCACAGATACGCAGTATTTT	CASSLFPLGTDTQYF
.	TRBJ1-2	TRBV28	.	TGTGCCAGCAGTGAGGGTGTCTATGGCTACACCTTC	CASSEGVYGYTF
.	TRBJ1-1	TRBV19	.	TGTGCCAGTAGTATATGGGCAGGCACTGAAGCTTTCTTT	CASSIWAGTEAFF
TRBD1	TRBJ1-2	TRBV29-1	.	TGCAGCGCTTGGACAGGGGTCGTAACTAACTATGGCTACACCTTC	CSAWTGVVTNYGYTF
TRBD2	TRBJ2-7	TRBV5-4	few	TGTGCCAGCAGCTTGGCTTCCCTAGCGGGGGGGCCAAACGAGCAGTACTTC	CASSLASLAGGPNEQYF
.	TRBJ2-7	TRBV6-1	few	TGTGCCAGCAGTGAAGCCCCCCGCCGGCAGGCGTCCCACGACTTC	CASSEAPRRQASHDF
TRBD2	TRBJ2-7	TRBV11-2	.	TGTGCCAGCACCCCGGGGGGCTACGAGCAGTACTTC	CASTPGGYEQYF
.	TRBJ2-5	TRBV7-8	.	TGTGCCAGCAGCCCGCCCTCGGTTGAAGAGACCCAGTACTTC	CASSPPSVEETQYF
.	TRBJ2-7	TRBV19	few	TGTGCCAGTAGTCACTTAGCGTTTCAGACCTACGAGCAGTACTTC	CASSHLAFQTYEQYF
TRBD2	TRBJ2-3	TRBV19	.	TGTGCCAGTAAGGAAAGCGGGGGACGAATAGATACGCAGTATTTT	CASKESGGRIDTQYF
.	TRBJ2-7	TRBV5-6	.	TGTGCCCGCGAGCTCTCACTAGCCAACTTGGATTACGAGCAGTACTTC	CARELSLANLDYEQYF
TRBD2	TRBJ2-3	TRBV19	.	TGTGCCAGTACCCAAGCGGGGGGGCTTGTTACGCAGTATTTT	CASTQAGGLVTQYF
TRBD2	TRBJ2-3	TRBV2	.	TGTGCCAGCAGTAAACTAGCGGGGGGGCCCCCAGATACGCAGTATTTT	CASSKLAGGPPDTQYF